The source of this T cell receptor beta chain is a study of T cell changes during pregnancy in multiple sclerosis. The CDR3 runs to 15 residues. V lost 6 bases to trimming and J lost 3 bases; unmatched junction nucleotides: 7. CDR1 is SGHVS and CDR2 is FQNEAQ in the germline V gene. Sequenced by immunoSEQ multiplex PCR; TCRdb stores in-frame clones only, minus some. The table has some 97,000 clones, 92% seen once. The TCR sequence derives from a female donor with multiple sclerosis, enrolled in a pregnancy study. The starting material was peripheral blood, obtained after pregnancy. This chain links TRBV7-8 with TRBJ2-5; TRBD1 matches 10 bases. In DNA form, the CDR3 reads TGTGCCAGCAGAGGCGACAGGGGGCGGGAAGAGACCCAGTACTTC. Amino acids: CASRGDRGREETQYF.